This is a list of T cell receptor beta chains from one sample in a study of T cell responses to AZD1222 COVID-19 vaccine. Profiled with immunoSEQ multiplex PCR; TCRdb holds only in-frame clones, not every one. The ten top clones account for 2.2%, within a sample of over 120,000 clones. Sequencing used peripheral blood. The receptors originated from an adult in good health. CDR3s include the opening cysteine and the closing phenylalanine or tryptophan. D genes are given only for firm matches.

V: TRBV19
J: TRBJ1-2
D: -
DNA: TGTGCCACGAGCCCGGGGCCGGGGGTCGGCTACACCTTC
CDR3: CATSPGPGVGYTF

V: TRBV6-1
J: TRBJ1-1
D: TRBD1
DNA: TGTGCCAGCAGTGAAGTTGACAGGGACACTGAAGCTTTCTTT
CDR3: CASSEVDRDTEAFF

V: TRBV6-5
J: TRBJ1-1
D: -
DNA: TGTGCCAGCAGTTACTCGGACATATTGAACACTGAAGCTTTCTTT
CDR3: CASSYSDILNTEAFF

V: TRBV7-3
J: TRBJ2-7
D: -
DNA: TGTGCCAGCAGCTCGGACAGCTCCTACGAGCAGTACTTC
CDR3: CASSSDSSYEQYF

V: TRBV4-1
J: TRBJ2-7
D: -
DNA: TGCGCCAGCAGCCAAGATAGTCCGGGAGCAGCCGGATCCTACGAGCAGTACTTC
CDR3: CASSQDSPGAAGSYEQYF

V: TRBV29-1
J: TRBJ2-3
D: -
DNA: TGCAGCGTTGAGGGACTGCCCCACACAGATACGCAGTATTTT
CDR3: CSVEGLPHTDTQYF

V: TRBV28
J: TRBJ2-5
D: -
DNA: TGTGCCAGCAGCACACCGGACAGTCAAGAGACCCAGTACTTC
CDR3: CASSTPDSQETQYF

V: TRBV12-5
J: TRBJ2-1
D: -
DNA: TGTGCTAGTACATTCGGGGGAAATGAGCAGTTCTTC
CDR3: CASTFGGNEQFF

V: TRBV15
J: TRBJ1-2
D: -
DNA: TGTGCCACCAGCAGAGATCACAGGGAGGGTGGCTACACCTTC
CDR3: CATSRDHREGGYTF

V: TRBV5-1
J: TRBJ1-4
D: -
DNA: TGCGCCAGCAGCCCCGTAGGGAGTCTGGAGAAACTGTTTTTT
CDR3: CASSPVGSLEKLFF

V: TRBV15
J: TRBJ1-4
D: -
DNA: TGTGCCACCAGCAGAGGGGACGCAAGGGGTGGTGAAAAACTGTTTTTT
CDR3: CATSRGDARGGEKLFF

V: TRBV11-3
J: TRBJ2-5
D: TRBD2
DNA: TGTGCCAGCAGCAAACGGACGAGGTTCGAAGGACTAGCGAAAGAGACCCAGTACTTC
CDR3: CASSKRTRFEGLAKETQYF

V: TRBV18
J: TRBJ1-5
D: -
DNA: TGTGCCAGCTCCGCCGTGTCGGGGATTAGCAATCAGCCCCAGCATTTT
CDR3: CASSAVSGISNQPQHF

V: TRBV7-3
J: TRBJ1-2
D: -
DNA: TGTGCCAGCAGCTTAAGGCGGCCACCCTACTCCACAGGCTACACCTTC
CDR3: CASSLRRPPYSTGYTF

V: TRBV6-6
J: TRBJ2-5
D: -
DNA: TGTGCCAGCAGCTACAACAAAGAGACCCAGTACTTC
CDR3: CASSYNKETQYF

V: TRBV5-6
J: TRBJ2-5
D: TRBD2
DNA: TGTGCCAGCACCCTCATGGCGGGGGGACACCAAGAGACCCAGTACTTC
CDR3: CASTLMAGGHQETQYF

V: TRBV7-2
J: TRBJ1-1
D: -
DNA: TGTGCCAGCAGCTACATCCCGGGATCTCGGTTGACTGAAGCTTTCTTT
CDR3: CASSYIPGSRLTEAFF

V: TRBV19
J: TRBJ1-1
D: -
DNA: TGTGCCAGTAGTATAAGCGGCAGGGCGAACACTGAAGCTTTCTTT
CDR3: CASSISGRANTEAFF

V: TRBV18
J: TRBJ1-1
D: TRBD1
DNA: TGTGCCAGCTCACCTACAGGGGTCGGCACTGAAGCTTTCTTT
CDR3: CASSPTGVGTEAFF

V: TRBV18
J: TRBJ2-1
D: -
DNA: TGTGCCAGCTCACCTCCCCTTGCGCTCAGCTCCTACAATGAGCAGTTCTTC
CDR3: CASSPPLALSSYNEQFF

V: TRBV5-4
J: TRBJ1-3
D: -
DNA: TGTGCCAGCAGCTTGGGGACAACGTCTGGAAACACCATATATTTT
CDR3: CASSLGTTSGNTIYF

V: TRBV7-9
J: TRBJ1-1
D: TRBD1
DNA: TGTGCCAGCAGCCCCTCCCAGGGGGCGAACACTGAAGCTTTCTTT
CDR3: CASSPSQGANTEAFF

V: TRBV5-1
J: TRBJ1-1
D: -
DNA: TGCGCCAGCAGCTTGGACAGTGCCACTGAAGCTTTCTTT
CDR3: CASSLDSATEAFF

V: TRBV7-2
J: TRBJ1-3
D: -
DNA: TGTGCCAGCAGCTTAGCACCCTCGGCGGGAAACACCATATATTTT
CDR3: CASSLAPSAGNTIYF

V: TRBV7-2
J: TRBJ2-5
D: TRBD1
DNA: TGTGCCAGCAGCCTAGGGACAGGGGCTAGGCAAGAGACCCAGTACTTC
CDR3: CASSLGTGARQETQYF

V: TRBV29-1
J: TRBJ1-2
D: -
DNA: TGCAGCGTTGTGGACGGGGCCGGTGGGAATGGCTACACCTTC
CDR3: CSVVDGAGGNGYTF

V: TRBV7-2
J: TRBJ1-2
D: TRBD1
DNA: TGTGCCAGCAGCTTAGTGGGAGAGGGGGCAGGAATCTATGGCTACACCTTC
CDR3: CASSLVGEGAGIYGYTF

V: TRBV29-1
J: TRBJ1-2
D: -
DNA: TGCAGCGTAGTGGACGTGGGCTATGGCTACACCTTC
CDR3: CSVVDVGYGYTF

V: TRBV2
J: TRBJ2-5
D: -
DNA: TGTGCCGGCGCCTTTACGGGGTTAGAGACCCAGTACTTC
CDR3: CAGAFTGLETQYF

V: TRBV28
J: TRBJ2-7
D: -
DNA: TGTGCCAGCAGTTTGGGGGCAGGGGTCTCCTACGAGCAGTACTTC
CDR3: CASSLGAGVSYEQYF

V: TRBV6-4
J: TRBJ1-2
D: -
DNA: TGTGCCAGCAGTGACTCGGGGGGCATGGCTGGCTACACCTTC
CDR3: CASSDSGGMAGYTF

V: TRBV11-3
J: TRBJ2-7
D: -
DNA: TGTGCCAGCAGCCGGGGGTATTCCTACGAGCAGTACTTC
CDR3: CASSRGYSYEQYF

V: TRBV4-3
J: TRBJ1-2
D: TRBD1
DNA: TGCGCCAGCAGCCAAGACTTTCCAGGGGGTCTCTATGGCTACACCTTC
CDR3: CASSQDFPGGLYGYTF

V: TRBV5-4
J: TRBJ2-6
D: -
DNA: TGTGCCAGCAGCCCGGGAACAGTCTCTGGGGCCAACGTCCTGACTTTC
CDR3: CASSPGTVSGANVLTF

V: TRBV12-3/TRBV12-4
J: TRBJ2-3
D: -
DNA: TGTGCCAGCAGTTTCTATGCGGATACGCAGTATTTT
CDR3: CASSFYADTQYF

V: TRBV7-2
J: TRBJ2-5
D: -
DNA: TGTGCCAGCAGCTGGGGGGGGCCCCGCCTTTCTACCCAGTACTTC
CDR3: CASSWGGPRLSTQYF

V: TRBV7-7
J: TRBJ2-1
D: TRBD2
DNA: TGTGCCAGCAGCCCCGGGGGGGCGACTCAGCAGTTCTTC
CDR3: CASSPGGATQQFF

V: TRBV7-8
J: TRBJ1-5
D: TRBD1
DNA: TGTGCCAGCAGCTCCGAGACAGGGGGACTCAATCAGCCCCAGCATTTT
CDR3: CASSSETGGLNQPQHF

V: TRBV10-1
J: TRBJ1-1
D: -
DNA: TGCGCCAGCCCCCTCACAGCAACCTCTGGAGCTTTCTTT
CDR3: CASPLTATSGAFF

V: TRBV18
J: TRBJ1-5
D: -
DNA: TGTGCCAGCTCACCACGGGGGGGCGGTAGCAATCAGCCCCAGCATTTT
CDR3: CASSPRGGGSNQPQHF

V: TRBV19
J: TRBJ1-4
D: -
DNA: TGTGCCAGTAGTCCCCGACACCCACCAGGGGAAAAACTGTTTTTT
CDR3: CASSPRHPPGEKLFF

V: TRBV6-1
J: TRBJ1-6
D: -
DNA: TGTGCCAGCAGTGAAGCCGGGGAGGGGAGGGCCCTCCACTTT
CDR3: CASSEAGEGRALHF

V: TRBV3-1/TRBV3-2
J: TRBJ2-7
D: -
DNA: TGTGCCAGCAGCCAAGCGCCTGGACCCTACGAGCAGTACTTC
CDR3: CASSQAPGPYEQYF

V: TRBV9
J: TRBJ1-2
D: -
DNA: TGTGCCAGCAGCTCCTGGGGGTCGGGAGGTTTCAATGGCTACACCTTC
CDR3: CASSSWGSGGFNGYTF

V: TRBV7-2
J: TRBJ2-1
D: TRBD2
DNA: TGTGCCAGCAGCTCCGGGGGGACTAGTCGGCCCAATGAGCAGTTCTTC
CDR3: CASSSGGTSRPNEQFF

V: TRBV7-3
J: TRBJ2-5
D: TRBD2
DNA: TGTGCCAGCAGCTTGGGGGGGAACCAAGAGACCCAGTACTTC
CDR3: CASSLGGNQETQYF

V: TRBV6-4
J: TRBJ1-1
D: -
DNA: TGTGCCAGCAGTTTCGAAATGGGCACTGAAGCTTTCTTT
CDR3: CASSFEMGTEAFF

V: TRBV7-3
J: TRBJ2-2
D: -
DNA: TGTGCCAGCAGCCCGTCCCTAGTGGGGACCGGGGAGCTGTTTTTT
CDR3: CASSPSLVGTGELFF

V: TRBV4-2
J: TRBJ1-3
D: TRBD1
DNA: TGTGCCAGCAGCCAAGCACAGGGGGAAGGAAACACCATATATTTT
CDR3: CASSQAQGEGNTIYF

V: TRBV15
J: TRBJ1-1
D: -
DNA: TGTGCCACCAGCAGCGTCTCAGGGGAAAATGAAGCTTTCTTT
CDR3: CATSSVSGENEAFF

V: TRBV7-9
J: TRBJ1-2
D: -
DNA: TGTGCCAGCAGCTTAGAGTTTCGGGGTGGCTACACCTTC
CDR3: CASSLEFRGGYTF

V: TRBV3-1/TRBV3-2
J: TRBJ1-2
D: -
DNA: TGTGCCAGCAGCCCACAGGCTTCGGATAAAGGCTACACCTTC
CDR3: CASSPQASDKGYTF

V: TRBV30
J: TRBJ1-2
D: -
DNA: TGTGCCTGGAGCGAGGGGATGGGAATGGACTATGGCTACACCTTC
CDR3: CAWSEGMGMDYGYTF